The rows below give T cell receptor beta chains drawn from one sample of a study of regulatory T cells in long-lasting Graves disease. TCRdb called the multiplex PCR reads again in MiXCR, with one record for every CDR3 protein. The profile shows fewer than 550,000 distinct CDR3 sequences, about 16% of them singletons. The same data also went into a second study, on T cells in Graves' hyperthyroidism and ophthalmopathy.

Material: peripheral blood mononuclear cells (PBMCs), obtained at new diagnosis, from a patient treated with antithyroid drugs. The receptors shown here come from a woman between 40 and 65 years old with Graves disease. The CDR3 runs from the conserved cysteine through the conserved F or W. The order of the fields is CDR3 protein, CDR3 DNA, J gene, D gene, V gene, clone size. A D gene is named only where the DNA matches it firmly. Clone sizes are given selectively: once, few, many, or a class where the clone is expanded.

CDR3: CASSSEWDGAFF
DNA: TGCGCCAGCAGCTCGGAGTGGGACGGGGCTTTCTTT
J: TRBJ1-1
D: -
V: TRBV5-1
size: few

CDR3: CASSAGQAINSPLHF
DNA: TGTGCCAGTAGTGCCGGACAGGCCATCAATTCACCCCTCCACTTT
J: TRBJ1-6
D: TRBD1
V: TRBV19
size: -

CDR3: CASSFLVRRESYEQYF
DNA: TGTGCCAGCAGCTTCCTCGTACGCAGGGAATCCTACGAGCAGTACTTC
J: TRBJ2-7
D: -
V: TRBV5-5
size: few

CDR3: CASSLASDGTYEQYF
DNA: TGTGCCAGCAGTTTAGCGTCCGATGGGACCTACGAGCAGTACTTC
J: TRBJ2-7
D: -
V: TRBV12-3/TRBV12-4
size: many

CDR3: CASSVEYSTDTQYF
DNA: TGTGCCAGCAGCGTAGAGTACAGCACAGATACGCAGTATTTT
J: TRBJ2-3
D: -
V: TRBV9
size: many

CDR3: CASSYSLWNSNYGYTF
DNA: TGTGCCAGCAGTTACTCTCTCTGGAATTCTAACTATGGCTACACCTTC
J: TRBJ1-2
D: -
V: TRBV6-5
size: many

CDR3: CSVLEPYRGGSEQYF
DNA: TGCAGCGTCCTTGAACCTTACAGGGGTGGGAGCGAGCAGTACTTC
J: TRBJ2-7
D: TRBD1
V: TRBV29-1
size: few

CDR3: CAWSVRGGGNTEAFF
DNA: TGTGCCTGGAGTGTACGGGGGGGAGGGAACACTGAAGCTTTCTTT
J: TRBJ1-1
D: -
V: TRBV30
size: many

CDR3: CASSQEGAVGYEQYF
DNA: TGCGCCAGCAGCCAAGAAGGTGCGGTGGGCTACGAGCAGTACTTC
J: TRBJ2-7
D: -
V: TRBV4-1
size: -

CDR3: CASSLELGGYTEAFF
DNA: TGTGCCAGCAGTTTAGAGCTTGGGGGGTACACTGAAGCTTTCTTT
J: TRBJ1-1
D: -
V: TRBV27
size: many

CDR3: CASSDMGGIGVNTEAFF
DNA: TGTGCCAGTAGCGATATGGGGGGAATCGGCGTGAACACTGAAGCTTTCTTT
J: TRBJ1-1
D: -
V: TRBV19
size: many

CDR3: CASSQEESYPGQGRLEQFF
DNA: TGTGCCAGCAGCCAAGAAGAGAGTTATCCGGGACAGGGACGATTGGAGCAGTTCTTC
J: TRBJ2-1
D: TRBD1
V: TRBV4-1
size: -

CDR3: CSVAPLAGGNQETQYF
DNA: TGCAGCGTCGCCCCCCTAGCGGGGGGAAACCAAGAGACCCAGTACTTC
J: TRBJ2-5
D: TRBD2
V: TRBV29-1
size: once

CDR3: CASSPRDRGRIEQYF
DNA: TGTGCCAGCAGCCCTAGGGACAGGGGGCGCATCGAGCAGTACTTC
J: TRBJ2-7
D: TRBD1
V: TRBV6-1
size: once

CDR3: CASSVGGGGNYNEQFF
DNA: TGTGCCAGCAGCGTAGGGGGCGGGGGCAATTACAATGAGCAGTTCTTC
J: TRBJ2-1
D: -
V: TRBV9
size: few

CDR3: CASSPFREGNSGNTIYF
DNA: TGTGCCAGCAGCCCATTCCGCGAGGGGAACTCTGGAAACACCATATATTTT
J: TRBJ1-3
D: -
V: TRBV7-9
size: few

CDR3: CASSWQLHSGNTIYF
DNA: TGTGCCAGCAGTTGGCAGTTACACTCTGGAAACACCATATATTTT
J: TRBJ1-3
D: -
V: TRBV27
size: -

CDR3: CASGLVLGETQYF
DNA: TGTGCTAGTGGTTTGGTGCTGGGAGAGACCCAGTACTTC
J: TRBJ2-5
D: -
V: TRBV12-5
size: many

CDR3: CSVEWYYGYTF
DNA: TGCAGCGTTGAGTGGTATTACGGCTACACCTTC
J: TRBJ1-2
D: -
V: TRBV29-1
size: -

CDR3: CASSQMHSGDTEAFF
DNA: TGTGCCAGCAGCCAAATGCACAGTGGCGACACTGAAGCTTTCTTT
J: TRBJ1-1
D: -
V: TRBV3-1
size: many

CDR3: CASRLGGGASYNEQFF
DNA: TGTGCCAGCAGGCTCGGCGGGGGGGCATCCTACAATGAGCAGTTCTTC
J: TRBJ2-1
D: TRBD2
V: TRBV14
size: once

CDR3: CASSPTTGASQPQHF
DNA: TGTGCCAGCTCACCGACGACAGGGGCTAGTCAGCCCCAGCATTTT
J: TRBJ1-5
D: TRBD1
V: TRBV18
size: -

CDR3: CASSLTPTAEAFF
DNA: TGTGCCAGCAGCTTAACCCCGACAGCTGAAGCTTTCTTT
J: TRBJ1-1
D: -
V: TRBV7-3
size: many

CDR3: CAISSTESNTGELFF
DNA: TGTGCCATCAGTTCGACAGAGTCGAACACCGGGGAGCTGTTTTTT
J: TRBJ2-2
D: -
V: TRBV10-3
size: few

CDR3: CAWKLAVNTDTQYF
DNA: TGTGCCTGGAAACTAGCGGTGAACACAGATACGCAGTATTTT
J: TRBJ2-3
D: TRBD2
V: TRBV30
size: many

CDR3: CASSRDSGQGGNTGELFF
DNA: TGTGCCAGCAGTCGGGACTCCGGACAGGGAGGGAACACCGGGGAGCTGTTTTTT
J: TRBJ2-2
D: TRBD1
V: TRBV6-1
size: many

CDR3: CASSLEGARGGYTF
DNA: TGTGCCAGCAGCTTAGAGGGGGCCAGAGGGGGCTACACCTTC
J: TRBJ1-2
D: TRBD1
V: TRBV13
size: -

CDR3: CASSPGRSGEAFF
DNA: TGTGCCAGCTCACCGGGACGCTCCGGAGAAGCTTTCTTT
J: TRBJ1-1
D: -
V: TRBV18
size: many

CDR3: CASSAGGDEQFF
DNA: TGTGCCAGCAGCGCAGGAGGCGATGAGCAGTTCTTC
J: TRBJ2-1
D: -
V: TRBV7-3
size: many